This TCR beta chain is from a study of technical replicates of blood from a few donors. Looked up from germline, CDR1 is MNHEY and CDR2 is SMNVEV (reference sequence). The junction had 11 bases not matched to a gene; V was cut back by 6 bases and J by 7 bases. The CDR3 length is 15 residues. Some clones are missing from TCRdb's copy, which holds only in-frame ones; the method was immunoSEQ multiplex PCR. The sample consists of tens of thousands of clones, roughly 90% of them appearing once. Sequenced sample: PBMCs. This TCR derives from a human donor in good health. Some clones in this sample may be carry-over from other donors' samples. The chain has TRBV27 and TRBJ2-1; 8 bases map to TRBD1. The CDR3 is CASRGQDTYRNEQFF. Here the CDR3 DNA reads TGTGCCAGCAGGGGACAGGACACCTACAGGAATGAGCAGTTCTTC.